This TCR beta chain was recorded in a study of CD8 T cells in ankylosing spondylitis. Study outcomes and limitations: Reports say disease-linked clones showed up significantly more in matched ankylosing spondylitis synovial fluid. A motif of eight highly homologous TCR beta variants was seen as apparently characteristic of ankylosing spondylitis blood.

Regarding this clonotype: Its cognate antigen is unknown.

For TCR beta, libraries came from quantitative 5'-RACE with molecular barcodes. From the 5' RACE reads, TCRdb called clonotypes with MiXCR, one entry per CDR3 protein. The sample carries about 540,000 distinct CDR3 sequences, over 9.5% recorded once. The V gene's germline CDR1 is SGHNT and CDR2 YENEEA. This CDR3 region has 11 residues. V was cut by 3 bases and J by 9 bases, with 8 bases left in between. The chain uses TRBV11-3 and TRBJ1-1; tentative D call: TRBD1 (5 bases). This sequence was found in a male donor with ankylosing spondylitis. Sequencing was done on a sample of blood, either unsorted or a sorted T cell fraction (not recorded which). For the CDR3, the DNA is TGTGCCAGCAGCTTTCTGGGGCAAGCTTTCTTT. Encoded protein: CASSFLGQAFF. Based on the CDR3 plus reference TRBV11-3 and TRBJ1-1, the full variable domain is EAGVVQSPRYKIIEKKQPVAFWCNPISGHNTLYWYLQNLGQGPELLIRYENEEAVDDSQLPKDRFSAERLKGVDSTLKIQPAELGDSAVYLCASSFLGQAFFGQGTRLTVV.